Shown below are 9 T cell receptor beta chains from a single sample sequenced in a study of T cell changes during pregnancy in multiple sclerosis. Only in-frame clones appear in the TCRdb table, and some are missing; sequencing was by immunoSEQ multiplex PCR. This table holds over 100,000 clones, 90% to 95% found once. The input for sequencing was peripheral blood, taken in the third trimester of pregnancy. The origin of the receptors is a female donor with multiple sclerosis, enrolled in a pregnancy study.

The J gene is TRBJ1-2, the V gene TRBV6-1; a possible D gene is TRBD1 (6 bases). Germline lookup yields CDR1 MNHNS and CDR2 SASEGT. The CDR3 length is 14 residues. Trimming cost V 5 bases and J 2 bases, with 12 bases left between them. CDR3 residues: CASSQDSYNYGYTF. The DNA for the CDR3 is TGTGCCAGCAGTCAGGACAGTTACAACTATGGCTACACCTTC.

This clone was observed once. The chain uses TRBV28 and TRBJ1-5; 12 bases fit TRBD1. V shed 4 bases and J 7 bases; nucleotides not matched to a gene: 8. The CDR3 consists of 16 residues. Germline CDR1 is MDHEN and CDR2 is SYDVKM. CDR3 DNA sequence: TGTGCCAGCAGTTCCCGGGACAGGGGGCTGGGACAGCCCCAGCATTTT. Its protein product is CASSSRDRGLGQPQHF.

The DNA of the CDR3 is TGTGCCAGCAGGAACGCAGGCGGGGAGCTGTTTTTT. This encodes CASRNAGGELFF. The J gene is TRBJ2-2, the V gene TRBV2; D gene ambiguous. V was trimmed by 6 bases and J by 7 bases, leaving 9 bases between them. Looked up from germline, CDR1 is SNHLY and CDR2 is FYNNEI. CDR3 length equals 12 residues.

The chain employs TRBV6-1 and TRBJ1-1, with 7 bases identical to TRBD1. CDR1 is MNHNS, CDR2 SASEGT, per germline. The CDR3 spans 13 residues. The V gene end was trimmed by 6 bases and the J gene end by 3 bases; junction bases not matched to a gene: 4. The CDR3 DNA follows: TGTGCCAGCAGAGCCACAGGGGACACTGAAGCTTTCTTT. Its translation is CASRATGDTEAFF.

This sequence joins TRBV7-3 and TRBJ2-5; D may be TRBD1 (5 bases). Germline lookup yields CDR1 SGHTA and CDR2 FQGTGA. With 1 base removed from V and 3 bases from J, the gap between germline ends came to 9 bases. The CDR3 consists of 14 residues. Here the CDR3 DNA reads TGTGCCAGCAGCTTAAGAGGCAGGGAAGAGACCCAGTACTTC. Residues: CASSLRGREETQYF.

The rearrangement uses TRBV5-8 and TRBJ1-5; TRBD1 matches 7 bases. V was clipped by 7 bases and J by 6 bases; unmatched bases: 7. The CDR3 loop spans 13 amino acids. The germline gives CDR1 SGHTS, CDR2 YDEGEE. The CDR3, as DNA: TGTGCCAGCGGCCGACAGGGTATTCAGCCCCAGCATTTT. Its protein product is CASGRQGIQPQHF.

The rearrangement links TRBV9 to TRBJ2-7, with TRBD2 as a possible D gene (6 bases). Per germline, CDR1 SGDLS and CDR2 YYNGEE. The CDR3 is 15 amino acids. V gave up 4 bases and J gave up 4 bases, with 18 bases separating them. CDR3 loop: CASSPAAEGPYEQYF. CDR3 nucleotide sequence: TGTGCCAGCAGCCCAGCAGCGGAGGGTCCTTACGAGCAGTACTTC.

In its sample, this clone was seen once. V gene TRBV7-9 combines with J gene TRBJ2-6, with D maybe TRBD1 (6 bases). Germline V gene lookup returns CDR1 SEHNR and CDR2 FQNEAQ (reference sequence). The CDR3 loop spans 14 amino acids. V lost 6 bases and J lost 5, with 11 bases in between. Here the CDR3 DNA reads TGTGCCAGCAGTCCAACAGGGAGGGCCAACGTCCTGACTTTC. Translating gives CASSPTGRANVLTF.

J is TRBJ2-5 and V is TRBV5-6; D might be TRBD1 (6 bases). The CDR3 length is 15 residues. The V and J ends lost 0 bases and 4 bases respectively, with 13 bases between them. Germline values: CDR1 SGHDT, CDR2 YYEEEE. The CDR3 here is CASSLGFGGGETQYF. CDR3 nucleotides: TGTGCCAGCAGCTTGGGTTTTGGGGGCGGAGAGACCCAGTACTTC.